This TCR beta chain stems from a study of T cells in Graves' hyperthyroidism and ophthalmopathy. Amplification of TCR beta CDR3 regions was performed using RNA transcripts as template. During a first-round RT-PCR of the TCR CDR3, the HTBI primer set was used. Using its own MiXCR run on the multiplex PCR reads, TCRdb lists one record per CDR3 protein. The table has hundreds of thousands of distinct CDR3 sequences, 15% to 19% seen once. Overall study results and limits: Model output signaled ophthalmopathy a median 6.5 months ahead of onset.

CDR1 is SQVTM and CDR2 is ANQGSEA in the germline V gene. This CDR3 spans 12 amino acids. The J segment lost 4 bases and the V segment lost 8 bases, leaving 3 bases of the junction unmatched. Stable Graves' hyperthyroidism meant no ophthalmopathy progression within 18 months. Hyperthyroidism patients were newly diagnosed, had disease duration under 2 months, and were aged 18 to 65 years. Using more than 7.5 ml of fresh peripheral blood, PBMCs were prepared. The table lists this clonotype with a few counts. Its antigen is unidentified. V gene TRBV29-1 combines with J gene TRBJ2-3; 10 bases align to TRBD1. The receptor was isolated from a woman younger than 35 with Graves' hyperthyroidism. The material sequenced was blood. The CDR3, as DNA: TGCAGCTCGGACAGGGGGTCAGATACGCAGTATTTT. It specifies CSSDRGSDTQYF.